Listed below are T cell receptor beta chains from one sample, sequenced in a study of beta chain features in type 1 diabetes. Sequencing was performed with immunoSEQ multiplex PCR; in TCRdb, only in-frame clones are kept and a portion is missing. The table records approximately 100,000 clones, 40% of them present only once. The sample taken for sequencing was stem cell memory CD4+ T cells from blood. Source of these receptors: a woman aged 18-29 years in good health. The CDR3 runs from the conserved cysteine through the conserved F or W. Fields, in order: V gene, J gene, D gene, clone size, CDR3 protein, CDR3 DNA. D genes are given only for firm matches. Some rows mark clone size as missing; the rest say once, few, many or name a class of expanded clone.

TRBV11-2	TRBJ2-1	TRBD2	NA	CASSSSGSSYNEQFF	TGTGCCAGCAGTTCTAGCGGTAGCTCCTACAATGAGCAGTTCTTC
TRBV2	TRBJ2-3	TRBD2	NA	CASGSGSGADTQYF	TGTGCCAGCGGTAGCGGGAGTGGCGCAGATACGCAGTATTTT
TRBV18	TRBJ1-1	NA	few	CASSRGQGEAFF	TGTGCCAGCTCCAGAGGGCAAGGCGAAGCTTTCTTT
TRBV28	TRBJ2-7	NA	NA	CASRPGVAGSYEQYF	TGTGCCAGCAGACCCGGGGTAGCCGGTTCCTACGAGCAGTACTTC
TRBV18	TRBJ1-2	NA	NA	CASSPVQGEGYTF	TGTGCCAGCTCACCAGTACAGGGTGAGGGCTACACCTTC
TRBV7-9	TRBJ1-1	TRBD1	once	CASSLGPGTGGFAEAFF	TGTGCCAGCAGCTTGGGTCCCGGGACAGGGGGATTTGCTGAAGCTTTCTTT
TRBV5-1	TRBJ1-3	NA	NA	CASSLAVGNTIYF	TGCGCCAGCAGCTTGGCAGTCGGAAACACCATATATTTT
TRBV6-1	TRBJ2-7	NA	NA	CASRIIAVSSYEQYF	TGTGCCAGCAGGATTATAGCTGTCAGCTCCTACGAGCAGTACTTC
TRBV4-3	TRBJ2-5	TRBD1	NA	CAGDQGVMITGWGETQYF	TGCGCCGGGGACCAGGGGGTTATGATTACGGGTTGGGGAGAGACCCAGTACTTC
TRBV5-5	TRBJ1-2	NA	once	CASSSKTGHYGYTF	TGTGCCAGCAGCTCGAAAACAGGGCACTATGGCTACACCTTC
TRBV18	TRBJ1-4	TRBD1	NA	CASSPFSQGARGEKLFF	TGTGCCAGCTCACCCTTTTCACAGGGGGCGCGTGGTGAAAAACTGTTTTTT
TRBV28	TRBJ2-5	NA	NA	CASSLRGGSETQYF	TGTGCCAGCAGTTTAAGGGGGGGGTCAGAGACCCAGTACTTC
TRBV5-1	TRBJ2-7	NA	NA	CASTGGTASPYEQYF	TGCGCCAGCACGGGAGGGACAGCGAGTCCCTACGAGCAGTACTTC
TRBV28	TRBJ1-2	TRBD1	NA	CASSFGDRGPYYGYTF	TGTGCCAGCAGTTTTGGGGACAGGGGGCCCTACTATGGCTACACCTTC
TRBV28	TRBJ1-5	NA	NA	CASRSRRPYNNQPQHF	TGTGCCAGCAGGTCCCGCAGGCCGTATAACAATCAGCCCCAGCATTTT
TRBV25-1	TRBJ2-1	NA	NA	CASSDPRSSYNEQFF	TGTGCCAGCAGTGATCCTCGGAGCTCCTACAATGAGCAGTTCTTC
TRBV5-4	TRBJ2-7	NA	NA	CASSLAPDRHSYEQYF	TGTGCCAGCAGCTTGGCCCCAGACAGACATTCCTACGAGCAGTACTTC
TRBV28	TRBJ2-1	TRBD2	NA	CASWTSGYEQFF	TGTGCCAGCTGGACTAGCGGGTATGAGCAGTTCTTC
TRBV7-9	TRBJ2-6	TRBD2	few	CASSPWGGSGANVLTF	TGTGCCAGCAGCCCCTGGGGGGGCTCTGGGGCCAACGTCCTGACTTTC
TRBV6-5	TRBJ2-1	TRBD1	NA	CASSTTGQYNEQFF	TGTGCCAGCAGCACGACAGGGCAATACAATGAGCAGTTCTTC
TRBV9	TRBJ1-5	TRBD1	few	CASSPGTGGQPQHF	TGTGCCAGCAGCCCAGGGACAGGGGGTCAGCCCCAGCATTTT
TRBV28	TRBJ1-2	NA	few	CASSPGGNYGYTF	TGTGCCAGCAGTCCAGGCGGGAACTATGGCTACACCTTC
TRBV27	TRBJ2-3	TRBD2	few	CASSLASGSMGTDTQYF	TGTGCCAGCAGTTTGGCTAGCGGGAGTATGGGGACAGATACGCAGTATTTT
TRBV28	TRBJ1-5	NA	NA	CASSWGRGRGQPQHF	TGTGCCAGCAGTTGGGGGAGGGGACGGGGTCAGCCCCAGCATTTT
TRBV11-2	TRBJ2-3	TRBD2	few	CASSSLRVAGVRRDTQYF	TGTGCCAGCAGCTCCCTCAGGGTAGCGGGAGTGAGGAGGGATACGCAGTATTTT
TRBV28	TRBJ1-2	NA	few	CASRRLSRAASYGYTF	TGTGCCAGTCGGAGACTTTCCAGGGCAGCTTCCTATGGCTACACCTTC
TRBV10-3	TRBJ1-2	NA	once	CAISDEGGRDYGYTF	TGTGCCATCAGTGACGAGGGAGGACGGGACTATGGCTACACCTTC
TRBV29-1	TRBJ2-5	NA	many	CSVHRAEGETQYF	TGCAGCGTTCACCGGGCCGAGGGAGAGACCCAGTACTTC
TRBV7-9	TRBJ2-7	NA	NA	CASSLALTASGEQYF	TGTGCCAGCAGCTTAGCCCTAACGGCGTCGGGCGAGCAGTACTTC
TRBV7-9	TRBJ1-5	NA	NA	CASSLVGSVNQPQHF	TGTGCCAGCAGCTTAGTTGGCAGCGTCAATCAGCCCCAGCATTTT
TRBV11-2	TRBJ1-3	TRBD1	NA	CASSLAGGSGNTIYF	TGTGCCAGCAGCTTAGCAGGGGGCTCTGGAAACACCATATATTTT
TRBV7-6	TRBJ2-1	NA	NA	CASSLAPTRGGNEQFF	TGTGCCAGCAGCTTAGCTCCGACTAGAGGTGGCAATGAGCAGTTCTTC